The 22 T cell receptor beta chains given below trace back to one sample, sequenced in a study of CD8 T cells in ankylosing spondylitis. MiXCR was run by TCRdb on the 5' RACE reads, yielding one entry per CDR3 protein. The table shows a few hundred thousand distinct CDR3 sequences, with 18% occurring only once. Material: blood, either unsorted or a sorted T cell fraction (not recorded which). The receptors here all came from a male donor with ankylosing spondylitis or in good health (not recorded which).

In DNA form, the CDR3 reads TGTGCCAGCAGTTTTACAGATTCCGGGGAGCTGTTTTTT. As protein: CASSFTDSGELFF. The chain is built from TRBV12-3 or TRBV12-4 and TRBJ2-2; no definite D call. This CDR3 comprises 13 residues. Trimming shortened V by 3 bases and J by 6 bases, and 8 bases separated the two germline ends.

This chain uses TRBV4-3 with TRBJ2-7, with D possibly being TRBD1 or TRBD2 (5 bases each). The CDR3 is made up of 14 amino acids. Germline CDR1 LGHNA, CDR2 YSLEER. The V gene lost 4 bases and the J gene lost 2 bases, with 12 bases spanning the gap. In DNA form, the CDR3 reads TGCGCCAGCAGCCTTCATGGGGGTCCCTACGAGCAGTACTTC. Its translation: CASSLHGGPYEQYF.

The chain combines TRBV6-1 with TRBJ2-1; 11 bases line up with TRBD2. With 4 bases clipped from V and 5 bases from J, the junction kept 4 bases outside the gene matches. CDR1 is MNHNS, CDR2 SASEGT, per germline. The CDR3 runs 15 residues. CDR3 residues: CASSGPGLADNEQFF. The CDR3 region has the DNA TGTGCCAGCAGTGGACCGGGACTAGCGGACAATGAGCAGTTCTTC.

The genes are TRBV3-1 and TRBJ2-7; D assignment may be TRBD1 or TRBD2 (5 bases each). The V and J ends lost 5 bases and 2 bases respectively, with 13 bases between them. The CDR3 is 14 amino acids. CDR1 is LGHDT, CDR2 YNNKEL, per germline (reference sequence). This CDR3 is CASSIGTEAYEQYF. DNA of the CDR3: TGTGCCAGCAGCATTGGGACGGAGGCCTACGAGCAGTACTTC.

This clonotype was counted a few times. The chain combines TRBV7-2 with TRBJ2-5; a possible D gene is TRBD2 (5 bases). Germline V gene data show CDR1 as SGHTA and CDR2 as FQGNSA. This CDR3 is 15 amino acids long. Trimming removed 5 bases from V and 3 bases from J, with 16 bases in between. CDR3 sequence (DNA): TGTGCCAGCAGCCCGGCGGGTTGGCTAGAAGAGACCCAGTACTTC. Translating it yields CASSPAGWLEETQYF.

Worth noting for this clonotype: Given a much more abundant clone one base away, this may be a read error. The chain carries TRBV12-3 or TRBV12-4 and TRBJ1-1, with no clear D. CDR3 length equals 12 residues. Trimming removed 2 bases from V and 0 bases from J, with 1 base in between. The CDR3 nucleotides are TGTGCCAGCAGTTTACTGAACACTGAAGCTTTCTTT. It translates to CASSLLNTEAFF.

The table lists this clonotype with a few counts. The CDR3 coding sequence is TGTGCCAGCAGCCAACTACTCCGGGATAGCGGGAGCAAGTTGGATGAGCAGTTCTTC. It is translated as CASSQLLRDSGSKLDEQFF. The genes are TRBV4-2 and TRBJ2-1; 9 bases line up with TRBD2. This CDR3 contains 19 residues. Germline CDR1 LGHNA, CDR2 YNFKEQ. Unmatched junction bases numbered 19, after V lost 2 bases and J lost 8 bases.

The rearrangement joins TRBV10-3 to TRBJ2-7; 9 bases agree with TRBD2. The CDR3 loop spans 15 amino acids. Trimming removed 5 bases from V and 5 bases from J; junction bases left unmatched: 10. CDR1 is ENHRY and CDR2 is SYGVKD in the germline V gene. DNA of the CDR3: TGTGCCATCAGTACCATAGCGGGAGCGGTCGACGAGCAGTACTTC. It translates to CAISTIAGAVDEQYF.

This clonotype showed up just a few times. The V gene is TRBV27, the J gene TRBJ2-7, with D possibly being TRBD1 (6 bases). CDR1 MNHEY and CDR2 SMNVEV come from the germline V gene (reference sequence). Trimming removed 5 bases at V and 1 base at J, with 9 bases between. The CDR3 runs 13 residues. For the CDR3, the DNA is TGTGCCAGCAGTGACAGGCTGTCCTACGAGCAGTACTTC. Amino acids: CASSDRLSYEQYF.

This clonotype was counted ten times or more. The genes are TRBV7-3 and TRBJ2-1, with D hard to call. The germline V and J ends were trimmed by 2 bases and 2 bases, with 10 bases remaining between them. The CDR3 loop spans 15 amino acids. Germline-derived CDR1 and CDR2 are SGHTA and FQGTGA. The CDR3 DNA reads as TGTGCCAGCAGCTTAGGGCTAGGCCCCTACAATGAGCAGTTCTTC. Translation: CASSLGLGPYNEQFF.

This clonotype was seen more than once but under ten times. DNA for the CDR3: TGCAGTGCTAGGGGGGGACTCGCCGATTTCACAGATACGCAGTATTTT. Amino acids: CSARGGLADFTDTQYF. The chain combines TRBV20-1 with TRBJ2-3, with TRBD2 as a possible D gene (6 bases). V lost 3 bases and J 2 bases, leaving 18 bases between the germline ends. Germline V gene sequence: CDR1 DFQATT, CDR2 SNEGSKA (reference sequence). The CDR3 has 16 residues.

This clonotype has more than one count but fewer than ten. This chain uses TRBV5-6 with TRBJ1-5; no clear D. V was cut by 2 bases and J by 0 bases, with 9 bases left in between. Per the germline V gene, CDR1 is SGHDT and CDR2 is YYEEEE. This CDR3 has 15 amino acids. The CDR3 coding sequence is TGTGCCAGCAGCTTCGCCGGAGATAGCAATCAGCCCCAGCATTTT. Protein sequence: CASSFAGDSNQPQHF.

This clonotype was counted a few times. The chain recombines TRBV29-1 with TRBJ2-1, with 7 bases identical to TRBD2. The germline V gene encodes CDR1 SQVTM and CDR2 ANQGSEA. The CDR3 has 17 residues. J was trimmed by 10 bases and V by 0 bases; bases with no gene match: 18. The CDR3: CSVEEALGREPETEQFF. The CDR3 DNA reads TGCAGCGTTGAAGAAGCCCTCGGGCGGGAGCCCGAGACGGAGCAGTTCTTC.

This rearrangement joins TRBV11-1 to TRBJ2-7; 7 nucleotides agree with TRBD2. The V segment lost 3 bases and the J segment 2 bases; nucleotides outside the gene matches: 7. Germline lookup yields CDR1 SGHAT and CDR2 FQDESV (reference sequence). CDR3 length: 15 residues. CDR3 DNA sequence: TGTGCCAGCAGCTTCCATCGCGGGGGAACCTACGAGCAGTACTTC. Translating it yields CASSFHRGGTYEQYF.

The rearrangement joins TRBV16 to TRBJ2-7; a possible D gene is TRBD1 (6 bases). CDR3 length: 16 amino acids. Germline assignment: CDR1 KGHSY and CDR2 FQNENV. Trimming cost V 0 bases and J 2 bases, with 14 bases left between them. The CDR3 region has the DNA TGTGCCAGCAGCCAATCGACGACAGGTAAAACCTACGAGCAGTACTTC. Translating it yields CASSQSTTGKTYEQYF.

Many counts were recorded for this clonotype. DNA of the CDR3: TGCGCCAGCAGCTCGGGACAGCCGAACACTGAAGCTTTCTTT. This codes for CASSSGQPNTEAFF. The V call is TRBV5-1, the J call TRBJ1-1, with TRBD1 matching over 7 bases. The CDR3 runs 14 residues. V lost 3 bases and J lost 1; bases outside the gene matches: 3. Germline assignment: CDR1 SGHRS and CDR2 YFSETQ.

Points on this clonotype: This could be a read error, since a much larger clone is one nucleotide away. The chain joins TRBV20-1 to TRBJ2-7; 11 positions match TRBD2. This CDR3 region has 13 residues. Looked up from germline, CDR1 is DFQATT and CDR2 is SNEGSKA (reference sequence). V shed 4 bases, J shed 1 base, and the junction held 0 bases outside the gene matches. Here the CDR3 DNA reads TGCAGTGCTACTAGCGGGAGGTCCTACGAGCAGTACTTC. It encodes CSATSGRSYEQYF.

This clonotype was detected many times. The gene calls are TRBV7-2 and TRBJ2-7; no clear D. The CDR3 contains 11 residues. Germline CDR1 reads SGHTA; CDR2 reads FQGNSA. Trimming shortened V by 3 bases and J by 6 bases, and 6 bases separated the two germline ends. This CDR3 is CASSFLGEQYF. The DNA of the CDR3 is TGTGCCAGCAGCTTCCTGGGCGAGCAGTACTTC.

A few counts support this clonotype. The chain joins TRBV7-2 to TRBJ2-5, with D tentatively TRBD2 (6 bases). CDR1 is SGHTA, CDR2 FQGNSA, per germline. The V end lost 3 bases, the J end lost 4 bases, and 12 bases lay between the germline ends. The CDR3 length is 14 residues. As DNA, the CDR3 is TGTGCCAGCAGCTTGGACCCGGGGGTAGAGACCCAGTACTTC. Encoded protein: CASSLDPGVETQYF.

This clonotype was detected ten times or more. This chain joins TRBV6-5 and TRBJ2-5; D is unresolved. With 0 bases removed from V and 2 bases from J, the gap between germline ends came to 13 bases. The CDR3 length is 16 residues. The germline V gene encodes CDR1 MNHEY and CDR2 SVGAGI. CDR3 loop: CASSYSLFGVQETQYF. In DNA form, the CDR3 reads TGTGCCAGCAGTTACTCGCTGTTTGGCGTTCAAGAGACCCAGTACTTC.

This clonotype was counted between two and nine times. The V and J genes are TRBV2 and TRBJ2-5; 12 bases align to TRBD2. The CDR3 contains 15 residues. The trim removed 6 bases at V and 5 bases at J, leaving 7 bases unmatched. The germline V gene encodes CDR1 SNHLY and CDR2 FYNNEI. Here the CDR3 reads CASRVTGTSGETQYF. CDR3 in DNA: TGTGCCAGCAGAGTCACCGGGACTAGCGGGGAGACCCAGTACTTC.

This clonotype was counted a few times. The gene calls are TRBV4-3 and TRBJ2-7; TRBD2 matches 7 bases. V shed 0 bases and J 0 bases; nucleotides not matched to a gene: 2. There are 15 residues in the CDR3. The V gene's germline CDR1 is LGHNA and CDR2 YSLEER. CDR3 in amino acids: CASSQDGTNSYEQYF. In DNA form, the CDR3 reads TGCGCCAGCAGCCAAGACGGGACTAACTCCTACGAGCAGTACTTC.